This T cell receptor beta chain is from a study of cytomegalovirus exposure and HLA in healthy donors. About the study: Some 85 million unique TCRs from HLA-typed donors were held in an early data release.

Amplification used 60 Vbeta primers and 13 Jbeta primers. Sequencing was performed with immunoSEQ multiplex PCR; in TCRdb, only in-frame clones are kept and a portion is missing. The sample lists tens of thousands of clones, around four fifths seen once, with approximately 4.7% in the top ten. The study, taken as a whole, reports: With DRB1 most and HLA-C fewest, TCR association rates differed between HLA loci in a later analysis.

This clone was recorded a few times. Antigen specificity is unknown. Other DNA sequences from this sample encode an identical CDR3 as well. From germline, CDR1 is MDHEN and CDR2 SYDVKM. V was clipped by 1 base and J by 4 bases, with 7 bases between them. This CDR3 is built from 13 residues. The sequence derives from a male donor in good health and CMV-seropositive. Sample: PBMCs. The chain carries TRBV28 and TRBJ2-5; a possible D gene is TRBD1 (6 bases). The CDR3 DNA reads as TGTGCCAGCAGTTTATCAGGGGTAGAGACCCAGTACTTC. It encodes CASSLSGVETQYF.